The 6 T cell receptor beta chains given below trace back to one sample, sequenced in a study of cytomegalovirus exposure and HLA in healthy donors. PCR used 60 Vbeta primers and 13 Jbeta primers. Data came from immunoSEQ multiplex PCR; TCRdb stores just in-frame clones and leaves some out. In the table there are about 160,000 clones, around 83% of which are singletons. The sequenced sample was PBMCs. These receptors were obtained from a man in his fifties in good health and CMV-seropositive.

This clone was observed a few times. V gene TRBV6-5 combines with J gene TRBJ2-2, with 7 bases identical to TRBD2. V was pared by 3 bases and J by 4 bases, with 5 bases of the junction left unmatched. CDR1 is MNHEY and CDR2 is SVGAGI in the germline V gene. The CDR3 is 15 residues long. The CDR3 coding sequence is TGTGCCAGCAGTTATACTAGCGTGGGCACCGGGGAGCTGTTTTTT. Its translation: CASSYTSVGTGELFF.

In DNA form, the CDR3 reads TGTGCCAGCAGCTACACCGGGACTAGCGGGCAAGAGACCCAGTACTTC. This encodes CASSYTGTSGQETQYF. V and J are TRBV7-6 and TRBJ2-5, with 12 bases lining up with TRBD2. The CDR3 sequence is 16 residues long. Germline V gives CDR1 SGHVS, CDR2 FNYEAQ. The J segment lost 2 bases and the V segment lost 4 bases, leaving 5 bases of the junction unmatched.

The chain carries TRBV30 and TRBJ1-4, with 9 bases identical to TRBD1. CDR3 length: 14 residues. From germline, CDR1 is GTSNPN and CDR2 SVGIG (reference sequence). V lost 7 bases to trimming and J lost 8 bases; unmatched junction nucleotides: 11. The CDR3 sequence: CASLSGTGNEKLFF. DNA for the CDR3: TGTGCCTCATTATCCGGGACAGGGAACGAAAAACTGTTTTTT.

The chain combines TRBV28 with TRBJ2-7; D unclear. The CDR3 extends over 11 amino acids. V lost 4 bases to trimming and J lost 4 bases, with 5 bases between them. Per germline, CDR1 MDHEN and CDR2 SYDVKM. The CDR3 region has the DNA TGTGCCAGCAGTTCCAAATACGAGCAGTACTTC. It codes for CASSSKYEQYF.

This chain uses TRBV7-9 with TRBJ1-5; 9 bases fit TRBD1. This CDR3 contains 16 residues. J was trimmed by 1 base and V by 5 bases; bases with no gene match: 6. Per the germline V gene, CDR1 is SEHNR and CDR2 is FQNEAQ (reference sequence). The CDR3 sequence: CASSITTGGSNQPQHF. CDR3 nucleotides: TGTGCCAGCAGCATAACGACAGGGGGGAGCAATCAGCCCCAGCATTTT. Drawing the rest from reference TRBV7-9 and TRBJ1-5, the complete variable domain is DTGVSQNPRHKITKRGQNVTFRCDPISEHNRLYWYRQTLGQGPEFLTYFQNEAQLEKSRLLSDRFSAERPKGSFSTLEIQRTEQGDSAMYLCASSITTGGSNQPQHFGDGTRLSIL.

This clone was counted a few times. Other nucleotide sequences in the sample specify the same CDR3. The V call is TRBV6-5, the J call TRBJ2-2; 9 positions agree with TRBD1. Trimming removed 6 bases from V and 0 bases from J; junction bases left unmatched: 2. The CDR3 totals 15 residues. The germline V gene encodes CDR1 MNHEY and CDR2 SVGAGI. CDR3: CASRRQGANTGELFF. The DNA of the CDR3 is TGTGCCAGCAGGCGACAGGGGGCGAACACCGGGGAGCTGTTTTTT.